These T cell receptor beta chains were read from a single sample in a study of T cell clonotyping in hematopoietic cell transplantation. Libraries were prepared by immunoSEQ multiplex PCR; TCRdb keeps only in-frame clonotypes and omits some of them. The table lists about 3,100 clones, 91% of them singletons. The sequenced sample was PBMCs, obtained at the time of graft-versus-host disease after allogeneic stem cell transplant. The receptors stem from a male patient aged 55 to 69 who had an allogeneic stem cell transplant from a related donor, so the T cells may come from the graft donor. Some clones in this sample may be carry-over from other donors' samples. CDR3s include the opening cysteine and the closing phenylalanine or tryptophan. Fields, in order: CDR3 DNA, CDR3 protein, D gene, J gene, V gene, clone size. A D gene is named only where the DNA matches it firmly. Clone size is shown for a subset of rows, as once, few, many or a class of expanded clone.

CDR3nt: TGTGCCAGCAGCTTGCGAAGCTACGAGCAGTACTTC; CDR3aa: CASSLRSYEQYF; d_gene: -; j_gene: TRBJ2-7; v_gene: TRBV11-3; abundance: -
CDR3nt: TGTGCCAGCAGCGTAGGGGCGGGGAGCACAGATACGCAGTATTTT; CDR3aa: CASSVGAGSTDTQYF; d_gene: -; j_gene: TRBJ2-3; v_gene: TRBV9; abundance: -
CDR3nt: TGTGCCAGCAGCCAAACGGGGGGCAGCGAAAAACTGTTTTTT; CDR3aa: CASSQTGGSEKLFF; d_gene: -; j_gene: TRBJ1-4; v_gene: TRBV7-9; abundance: -
CDR3nt: TGTGCCAGCAGCTTGGAACTGAACTATGGCTACACCTTC; CDR3aa: CASSLELNYGYTF; d_gene: -; j_gene: TRBJ1-2; v_gene: TRBV5-6; abundance: -
CDR3nt: TGTGCCAGCAGCTTATCGATTGGGGGAGGCTACACCTTC; CDR3aa: CASSLSIGGGYTF; d_gene: -; j_gene: TRBJ1-2; v_gene: TRBV7-8; abundance: -
CDR3nt: TGCAGCGTTGGGCAGACGAGGAATTCACCCCTCCACTTT; CDR3aa: CSVGQTRNSPLHF; d_gene: -; j_gene: TRBJ1-6; v_gene: TRBV29-1; abundance: once
CDR3nt: TGTGCCAGCAGCTTAGCACCCTCAGGGAATGAAAAACTGTTTTTT; CDR3aa: CASSLAPSGNEKLFF; d_gene: -; j_gene: TRBJ1-4; v_gene: TRBV7-9; abundance: -
CDR3nt: TGTGCCAGCAGCTTAGATTGGAGGGACAGGGCTCAGCCCCAGCATTTT; CDR3aa: CASSLDWRDRAQPQHF; d_gene: TRBD1; j_gene: TRBJ1-5; v_gene: TRBV7-2; abundance: -
CDR3nt: TGTGCCAGCAGTCCACAGGGGACAGGGGGCTTAACCTACGAGCAGTACTTC; CDR3aa: CASSPQGTGGLTYEQYF; d_gene: TRBD1; j_gene: TRBJ2-7; v_gene: TRBV27; abundance: -
CDR3nt: TGTGCCAGCAGAATCCGGGACGGAAGAGGAGGCTACACCTTC; CDR3aa: CASRIRDGRGGYTF; d_gene: -; j_gene: TRBJ1-2; v_gene: TRBV6-4; abundance: few
CDR3nt: TGTGCCACGCAGAGGTACATGAACACTGAAGCTTTCTTT; CDR3aa: CATQRYMNTEAFF; d_gene: -; j_gene: TRBJ1-1; v_gene: TRBV6-5; abundance: -
CDR3nt: TGTGCCAGTAGTAGGCAGATCGGCCAGCCCCAGCATTTT; CDR3aa: CASSRQIGQPQHF; d_gene: -; j_gene: TRBJ1-5; v_gene: TRBV19; abundance: -
CDR3nt: TGTGCCAGCAGCATCCGACAGGGGCATAACACTGAAGCTTTCTTT; CDR3aa: CASSIRQGHNTEAFF; d_gene: TRBD1; j_gene: TRBJ1-1; v_gene: TRBV11-3; abundance: -
CDR3nt: TGTGCCAGCAGCCCAACCTTCCGGGACAGGGCGTTTTTTGAGACCCAGTACTTC; CDR3aa: CASSPTFRDRAFFETQYF; d_gene: TRBD1; j_gene: TRBJ2-5; v_gene: TRBV9; abundance: -
CDR3nt: TGTGCCAGCAGCCAACTGGGACGGCAGTCTGGGGCCAACGTCCTGACTTTC; CDR3aa: CASSQLGRQSGANVLTF; d_gene: -; j_gene: TRBJ2-6; v_gene: TRBV4-2; abundance: -
CDR3nt: TGTGCCTCGCAGGGGTCGAGCACTGAAGCTTTCTTT; CDR3aa: CASQGSSTEAFF; d_gene: -; j_gene: TRBJ1-1; v_gene: TRBV30; abundance: -
CDR3nt: TGTGCCACCAGCAGAGGGACTAGCTTTGAGACCCAGTACTTC; CDR3aa: CATSRGTSFETQYF; d_gene: TRBD2; j_gene: TRBJ2-5; v_gene: TRBV15; abundance: -
CDR3nt: TGTGCCAGCAGCCCCGGGATGGGGTACGAGCAGTACTTC; CDR3aa: CASSPGMGYEQYF; d_gene: -; j_gene: TRBJ2-7; v_gene: TRBV11-2; abundance: once
CDR3nt: TGTGCCAGCAGCTCCGCAGGGACAACTAATGAAAAACTGTTTTTT; CDR3aa: CASSSAGTTNEKLFF; d_gene: -; j_gene: TRBJ1-4; v_gene: TRBV7-9; abundance: once
CDR3nt: TGTGCCAGCAGTCCCCGGGTCGGGGCCACTGAAGCTTTCTTT; CDR3aa: CASSPRVGATEAFF; d_gene: -; j_gene: TRBJ1-1; v_gene: TRBV27; abundance: -
CDR3nt: TGTGCCAGCAGCGTCGTTGAGGGAGCTAACTATGGCTACACCTTC; CDR3aa: CASSVVEGANYGYTF; d_gene: -; j_gene: TRBJ1-2; v_gene: TRBV5-6; abundance: -
CDR3nt: TGTGCCAGCAGTGACGAGGGGAGCTATGGCTACACCTTC; CDR3aa: CASSDEGSYGYTF; d_gene: -; j_gene: TRBJ1-2; v_gene: TRBV6-4; abundance: -
CDR3nt: TGTGCCAGCAGTTCTAGCGGGGGTGTCTACTACGAGCAGTACTTC; CDR3aa: CASSSSGGVYYEQYF; d_gene: TRBD2; j_gene: TRBJ2-7; v_gene: TRBV7-9; abundance: -
CDR3nt: TGTGCCAGCAGCTTGGAGGGGGCGGTATACGAGCAGTACTTC; CDR3aa: CASSLEGAVYEQYF; d_gene: TRBD1; j_gene: TRBJ2-7; v_gene: TRBV5-4; abundance: -
CDR3nt: TGCGCCAGCAGCCGATGGGCGGGCGATCGCTCAAATACGCAGTATTTT; CDR3aa: CASSRWAGDRSNTQYF; d_gene: -; j_gene: TRBJ2-3; v_gene: TRBV4-3; abundance: -
CDR3nt: TGCGCCAGCAGCCCTCTGGCAGGGGCAATTCATCTCTTC; CDR3aa: CASSPLAGAIHLF; d_gene: -; j_gene: TRBJ1-2; v_gene: TRBV4-3; abundance: -
CDR3nt: TGCGCCAGCAGCGGTGACAGGGGTTACGAGCAGTACTTC; CDR3aa: CASSGDRGYEQYF; d_gene: TRBD1; j_gene: TRBJ2-7; v_gene: TRBV4-3; abundance: few
CDR3nt: TGTGCCAGCACCCGGCGGCTGCCGAACACCGGGGAGCTGTTTTTT; CDR3aa: CASTRRLPNTGELFF; d_gene: -; j_gene: TRBJ2-2; v_gene: TRBV6-1; abundance: -
CDR3nt: TGTGCCAGCAGAGCTTCGAATTCACCCCTCCACTTT; CDR3aa: CASRASNSPLHF; d_gene: -; j_gene: TRBJ1-6; v_gene: TRBV5-4; abundance: few
CDR3nt: TGTGCCAGCAGACCTGGAACCACCAGCTACGAGCAGTACTTC; CDR3aa: CASRPGTTSYEQYF; d_gene: -; j_gene: TRBJ2-7; v_gene: TRBV28; abundance: once
CDR3nt: TGTGCCAGCAGTGAATATACTGGGGGGAGCTCCTATAATTCACCCCTCCACTTT; CDR3aa: CASSEYTGGSSYNSPLHF; d_gene: -; j_gene: TRBJ1-6; v_gene: TRBV25-1; abundance: -
CDR3nt: TGTGCCAGCAGCTTAGCAGGGAAGGGAGAGACCCAGTACTTC; CDR3aa: CASSLAGKGETQYF; d_gene: -; j_gene: TRBJ2-5; v_gene: TRBV7-2; abundance: -
CDR3nt: TGTGCCAGCAGTTATTCCCACAACAGAGGCAATGAGCAGTTCTTC; CDR3aa: CASSYSHNRGNEQFF; d_gene: -; j_gene: TRBJ2-1; v_gene: TRBV6-6; abundance: -
CDR3nt: TGTGCCAGCAGCTCGTTTCGGGGGTCAGGGGAGACCCAGTACTTC; CDR3aa: CASSSFRGSGETQYF; d_gene: -; j_gene: TRBJ2-5; v_gene: TRBV7-8; abundance: -
CDR3nt: TGTGCCAGCTCCCCCACCGATTTCACCGGGGAGCTGTTTTTT; CDR3aa: CASSPTDFTGELFF; d_gene: -; j_gene: TRBJ2-2; v_gene: TRBV18; abundance: -
CDR3nt: TGTGCCAGCAGCTTAGGGCGCAGCTCCTACCTTAACTATGGCTACACCTTC; CDR3aa: CASSLGRSSYLNYGYTF; d_gene: -; j_gene: TRBJ1-2; v_gene: TRBV7-2; abundance: -
CDR3nt: TGTGCCAGCAGGGGGGGAGGCACAGATACGCAGTATTTT; CDR3aa: CASRGGGTDTQYF; d_gene: -; j_gene: TRBJ2-3; v_gene: TRBV7-8; abundance: once
CDR3nt: TGTGCCAGCAGCCCTCAATGGGAGAGCAATCAGCCCCAGCATTTT; CDR3aa: CASSPQWESNQPQHF; d_gene: -; j_gene: TRBJ1-5; v_gene: TRBV9; abundance: -
CDR3nt: TGTGCCAGCAGCTCCAGGGTGTCAGAGACCCAGTACTTC; CDR3aa: CASSSRVSETQYF; d_gene: -; j_gene: TRBJ2-5; v_gene: TRBV11-3; abundance: -
CDR3nt: TGTGCCAGCAGCTTCGGCCTCATGGCCTATGGCTACACCTTC; CDR3aa: CASSFGLMAYGYTF; d_gene: -; j_gene: TRBJ1-2; v_gene: TRBV7-2; abundance: -
CDR3nt: TGTGCCAGCAGTTTATCCACGACAGGGAACTATGGCTACACCTTC; CDR3aa: CASSLSTTGNYGYTF; d_gene: TRBD1; j_gene: TRBJ1-2; v_gene: TRBV28; abundance: -
CDR3nt: TGTGCCAGCAGCTTAGCGCAAGTGGGGTACACTGAAGCTTTCTTT; CDR3aa: CASSLAQVGYTEAFF; d_gene: -; j_gene: TRBJ1-1; v_gene: TRBV7-8; abundance: -
CDR3nt: TGTGCCAGCAGCCAAGGCCTAGCGGGGGGAAACAATGAGCAGTTCTTC; CDR3aa: CASSQGLAGGNNEQFF; d_gene: TRBD2; j_gene: TRBJ2-1; v_gene: TRBV4-2; abundance: -
CDR3nt: TGTGCCAGCAGCGCGACTGGACGGTCGAACACTGAAGCTTTCTTT; CDR3aa: CASSATGRSNTEAFF; d_gene: -; j_gene: TRBJ1-1; v_gene: TRBV7-3; abundance: -
CDR3nt: TGTGCCAGCAGTTTATGGAGTCCGGGGACGAACACCGGGGAGCTGTTTTTT; CDR3aa: CASSLWSPGTNTGELFF; d_gene: -; j_gene: TRBJ2-2; v_gene: TRBV28; abundance: -
CDR3nt: TGTGCCAGCAGTGCGGCGGGCTGGGGGTCGGGCGAGCAGTACTTC; CDR3aa: CASSAAGWGSGEQYF; d_gene: -; j_gene: TRBJ2-7; v_gene: TRBV2; abundance: -
CDR3nt: TGCGCCAGCAGCCAAGAACCCAGTGTGAGCCTCACTGAAGCTTTCTTT; CDR3aa: CASSQEPSVSLTEAFF; d_gene: -; j_gene: TRBJ1-1; v_gene: TRBV4-3; abundance: -
CDR3nt: TGCGCCAGCAGCCACCTCACAGGGGACGGCTACACCTTC; CDR3aa: CASSHLTGDGYTF; d_gene: TRBD1; j_gene: TRBJ1-2; v_gene: TRBV4-3; abundance: -
CDR3nt: TGTGCCAGCTCACCAGGCGGAAACTTTGTTAATCAGCCCCAGCATTTT; CDR3aa: CASSPGGNFVNQPQHF; d_gene: -; j_gene: TRBJ1-5; v_gene: TRBV18; abundance: -
CDR3nt: TGTGCCAGCAGCTTGAGAAGACTTCCTTCAGATACGCAGTATTTT; CDR3aa: CASSLRRLPSDTQYF; d_gene: -; j_gene: TRBJ2-3; v_gene: TRBV5-5; abundance: -
CDR3nt: TGTGCCAGCAGTGATAGGGACTATAGCAATCAGCCCCAGCATTTT; CDR3aa: CASSDRDYSNQPQHF; d_gene: -; j_gene: TRBJ1-5; v_gene: TRBV2; abundance: once